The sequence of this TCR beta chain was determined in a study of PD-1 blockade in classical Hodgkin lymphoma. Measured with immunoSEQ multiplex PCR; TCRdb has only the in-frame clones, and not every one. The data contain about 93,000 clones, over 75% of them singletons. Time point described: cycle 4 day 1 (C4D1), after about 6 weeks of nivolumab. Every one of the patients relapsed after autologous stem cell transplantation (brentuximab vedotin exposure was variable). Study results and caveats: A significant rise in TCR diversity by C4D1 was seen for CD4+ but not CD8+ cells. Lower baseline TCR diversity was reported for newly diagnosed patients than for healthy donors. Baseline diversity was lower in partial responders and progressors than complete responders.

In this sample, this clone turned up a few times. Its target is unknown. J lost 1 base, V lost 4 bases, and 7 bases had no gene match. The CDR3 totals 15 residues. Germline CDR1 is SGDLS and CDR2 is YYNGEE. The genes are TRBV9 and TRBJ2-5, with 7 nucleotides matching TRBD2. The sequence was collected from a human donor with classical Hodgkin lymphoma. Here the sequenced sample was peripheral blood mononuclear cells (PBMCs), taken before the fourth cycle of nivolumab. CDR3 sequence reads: CASSTRGLVQETQYF. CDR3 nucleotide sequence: TGTGCCAGCAGCACCCGAGGACTAGTCCAAGAGACCCAGTACTTC. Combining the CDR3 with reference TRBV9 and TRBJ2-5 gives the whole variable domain DSGVTQTPKHLITATGQRVTLRCSPRSGDLSVYWYQQSLDQGLQFLIQYYNGEERAKGNILERFSAQQFPDLHSELNLSSLELGDSALYFCASSTRGLVQETQYFGPGTRLLVL.